This note documents a single T cell receptor (beta chain) sequence. Its specific antigen is unknown. Base-call qualities are not available, and no considerably larger clone is one nucleotide away. This entry belongs to a study of T cell responses to AZD1222 COVID-19 vaccine (dated by TCRdb to about 2021). Background on the whole study: TCR sequencing covered more than 230 trial participants: around 210 given two doses of AZD1222 and 26 given two doses of MenACWY control vaccine. Trial participants were enrolled by age into subgroups of 18-55, 56-69 and 70-plus years, and about 150, 27 and 61 TCR-sequenced participants, respectively, were included in these subgroups. The paper's findings and limits, for the study overall: Participants were mostly white British and included more females than males, and it was suggested by the authors that clonal diversity may have been underestimated. Conclusions about previously exposed vaccinees are limited, since just 5 to 7 AZD1222 recipients were seropositive for SARS-CoV-2 at baseline. In the small 56-69-year group, the increase in depth fell short of significance, most likely because of low power. Reportedly, close to half of the unique spike-specific TCRs recognized epitopes lying outside the regions that are mutated in the B.1.351 and B.1.1.7 variants. No day 14 peak-response samples were available, so repertoires were characterized only after the peak T cell response. After two AZD1222 doses, spike-specific TCR breadth and depth were significantly higher than at day 0 and than in MenACWY recipients. CD4 TCRs associated with the vaccine covered the entire spike protein, and the dominant responses were in regions 160-218 and 743-854.

From the germline V gene (reference sequence), CDR1 is MNHEY and CDR2 is SMNVEV. Trimming accounts for 6 bases at V and 8 bases at J, while the number of junction bases matched to no gene is 10. From cysteine to phenylalanine, the CDR3 is 15 amino acids long. The kept DNA is CDR3 alone, 45 bases in frame from the first base. Sample time point, as interpreted from the label and publication: about 28 days (+/-7) after the second vaccine dose. AZD1222 recipients whose second dose came at about 4 weeks and those whose second dose came at about 12 weeks were combined into one group, since spike-specific TCR depth and breadth did not differ between the two schedules. Vaccinee samples came from UK trials COV001 and COV002, including a single-blind randomized controlled phase 2/3 trial of AZD1222 (ChAdOx1 nCoV-19) in healthy adults. For TCRbeta chain sequencing, PBMC samples were collected from trial participants at day 0 and at day 28 after the second dose.

The CDR3 regions of human TCRbeta chains were analyzed by immunosequencing. The original methods were these. TCRs in the repertoires were compared against a reference library of SARS-CoV-2-specific TCRs that had been generated with the MIRA antigen-specificity platform. Breadth was defined as the fraction of unique TCRs that were SARS-CoV-2-associated. Depth was defined as the fraction of total T cells that were SARS-CoV-2-associated. Using the MIRA data, each spike-specific TCR was mapped to the spike region that the TCR reacts to and placed in a CD4 or CD8 class. Log10-transformed breadth and depth values were compared by one-way ANOVA with Sidak's multiple comparisons tests. TCRdb re-hosts the immuneACCESS table, in-frame sequences only. Its copies lack some clones; in the studies checked, an unresolved V gene accounts for under half of them, and the cause for the rest is not known. D and trimming were read from the DNA, whereas the V and J calls and clone size are those reported in that table. Recorded for this sample are about 160,000 clones; 94% of them occurred a single time. The top ten clones comprise roughly 5% of the sample.

The rearrangement combines TRBV27 with TRBJ1-6; the central 7 bases match TRBD1. The sequencing used peripheral blood, collected 28 days after the second AZD1222 dose. This TCR was recovered from an adult who received the AZD1222 COVID-19 vaccine. The CDR3 region: CASSMGPGGDSPLHF. The DNA reads as follows: TGTGCCAGCAGCATGGGGCCAGGGGGAGATTCACCCCTCCACTTT.